Below, 32 T cell receptor beta chains from the same sample are listed, as sequenced in a study of T-cell reconstitution after alpha-beta-depleted transplantation in children. Preparation of the TCRbeta library involved a method that used unique molecular identifiers. TCRdb re-called the PCR reads with MiXCR, one entry per CDR3 protein. The table lists about 540,000 distinct CDR3 sequences, roughly 27% of them singletons, with about 35% in the top ten. This material consisted of PBMCs, taken before TCRalphabeta/CD19-depleted stem cell transplant. The receptors come from a boy under two years old with Wiskott-Aldrich syndrome, due to receive a stem cell transplant.

This clonotype was found many times. The rearrangement links TRBV5-1 to TRBJ2-1, with unresolved D. Germline CDR1 SGHRS, CDR2 YFSETQ. The length of the CDR3 is 13 residues. V was clipped by 0 bases and J by 4 bases, with 5 bases between them. In DNA form, the CDR3 reads TGCGCCAGCAGCTTGGACGGGTACAATGAGCAGTTCTTC. Amino acid sequence: CASSLDGYNEQFF.

This rearrangement joins TRBV18 to TRBJ2-2; 8 nucleotides match TRBD1. This CDR3 has 17 residues. V lost 3 bases and J lost 5; bases outside the gene matches: 11. The germline gives CDR1 KGHSH, CDR2 LQKENI. CDR3 region: CASSPASRQGRTGELFF. The CDR3 nucleotides are TGTGCCAGCTCACCTGCATCCAGACAGGGGAGGACCGGGGAGCTGTTTTTT.

The table lists this clonotype with a few counts. The chain links TRBV5-1 to TRBJ2-7; 10 nucleotides align to TRBD1. Germline V gene data show CDR1 as SGHRS and CDR2 as YFSETQ. CDR3 length equals 16 residues. V gave up 4 bases and J gave up 2 bases; unmatched junction bases: 9. CDR3 protein: CASSPIPGTGAYEQYF. DNA for the CDR3: TGCGCCAGCAGCCCCATTCCCGGGACAGGGGCCTACGAGCAGTACTTC.

This clonotype occurred a few times. This chain links TRBV9 with TRBJ2-1; 7 bases map to TRBD2. The V and J ends lost 4 bases and 2 bases, in that order; junction bases with no gene match: 9. The CDR3 sequence is 16 residues long. Germline assignment: CDR1 SGDLS and CDR2 YYNGEE. The CDR3, as DNA: TGTGCCAGCAGCACCGGGTGGGCGGGGGCCTACAATGAGCAGTTCTTC. Its protein product is CASSTGWAGAYNEQFF.

The chain has TRBV7-6 and TRBJ2-1, with 13 positions matching TRBD2. This CDR3 comprises 17 residues. Germline CDR1 and CDR2: SGHVS and FNYEAQ. After removal of 5 bases from V and 5 bases from J, the junction contained 9 bases not matched to a gene. CDR3 nucleotide sequence: TGTGCCAGCAGCCAGACACTAGCGGGAGGGCCTCACAATGAGCAGTTCTTC. Its protein is CASSQTLAGGPHNEQFF.

This clonotype was seen more than once but under ten times. CDR3 residues: CSARDLIASTDTQYF. The CDR3 nucleotides read TGCAGTGCTAGAGATCTGATAGCTTCCACAGATACGCAGTATTTT. This chain joins TRBV20-1 and TRBJ2-3; D call uncertain. Germline CDR1 and CDR2: DFQATT and SNEGSKA (reference sequence). Trimming removed 0 bases at V and 2 bases at J, with 12 bases between. CDR3 length equals 15 residues.

This clonotype was counted only a few times. V is TRBV2 and J is TRBJ2-3; D ambiguous. The CDR3 sequence is 11 residues long. V lost 8 bases and J lost 7, with 10 bases in between. The V gene's germline CDR1 is SNHLY and CDR2 FYNNEI. CDR3: CASSFYHTQYF. The CDR3 nucleotides are TGTGCCAGCTCGTTTTACCATACGCAGTATTTT.

This clonotype was found a few times. The CDR3 reads CSAKPGQALNIQYF. In nucleotides, the CDR3 is TGCAGCGCCAAGCCGGGACAGGCTTTAAACATTCAGTACTTC. J is TRBJ2-4 and V is TRBV29-1, with TRBD1 identical over 8 bases. The trim removed 7 bases at V and 6 bases at J, leaving 11 bases unmatched. Germline loops: CDR1 SQVTM, CDR2 ANQGSEA. The CDR3 length is 14 residues.

The chain combines TRBV28 with TRBJ2-7; TRBD1 is a possible D gene (5 bases). CDR3 length: 14 amino acids. With 6 bases removed from V and 3 bases from J, the gap between germline ends came to 15 bases. CDR1 is MDHEN and CDR2 is SYDVKM in the germline V gene. The CDR3 loop reads CASRLTERIYEQYF. Written as DNA, the CDR3 is TGTGCCAGCAGACTGACAGAGCGTATCTACGAGCAGTACTTC.

This clonotype was found a few times. The chain recombines TRBV2 with TRBJ2-7; D remains ambiguous. Germline CDR1 reads SNHLY; CDR2 reads FYNNEI. The CDR3 consists of 13 residues. With 2 bases removed from V and 6 bases from J, the gap between germline ends came to 11 bases. The CDR3 reads CASSEWVSSEQYF. The CDR3 DNA reads as TGTGCCAGCAGTGAATGGGTTAGCAGCGAGCAGTACTTC.

This clonotype was seen a few times. V is TRBV11-2 and J is TRBJ2-1; D remains unclear. Trimming took 0 bases from V and 5 from J, leaving 11 bases between them. The CDR3 loop spans 15 amino acids. Germline V lookup: CDR1 SGHAT, CDR2 FQNNGV. The CDR3 DNA is TGTGCCAGCAGCTTAGATCTCTGGCAGGACAATGAGCAGTTCTTC. The encoded protein is CASSLDLWQDNEQFF.

The genes are TRBV12-3 or TRBV12-4 and TRBJ2-1; 7 bases fit TRBD2. V trimming: 3 bases; J trimming: 9 bases; junction bases outside the gene matches: 11. The CDR3 consists of 15 residues. The chain's CDR3 is CASSFLAGERFEQFF. The CDR3 bases are TGTGCCAGCAGTTTTTTGGCGGGAGAAAGGTTTGAGCAGTTCTTC.

This clonotype was seen more than once but under ten times. The rearrangement joins TRBV27 to TRBJ1-5; weak D call: TRBD1 (5 bases). Germline CDR1 and CDR2: MNHEY and SMNVEV (reference sequence). V lost 5 bases, J lost 6 bases, and 11 bases lay in between. The CDR3 is 13 amino acids. CDR3 protein: CASSRGGAQPQHF. Here the CDR3 DNA reads TGTGCCAGCAGTCGCGGAGGGGCTCAGCCCCAGCATTTT.

The rearrangement joins TRBV20-1 to TRBJ2-1; perhaps TRBD2 as D (5 bases). Germline V gene sequence: CDR1 DFQATT, CDR2 SNEGSKA (reference sequence). The CDR3 has 13 amino acids. V lost 6 bases and J 5 bases, leaving 14 bases between the germline ends. The CDR3 reads CSALEAGDNEQFF. DNA for the CDR3: TGCAGTGCCCTGGAGGCCGGCGACAATGAGCAGTTCTTC.

The chain has TRBV5-1 and TRBJ2-1; 10 nucleotides match TRBD2. V was clipped by 0 bases and J by 7 bases; unmatched bases: 7. Germline CDR1 is SGHRS and CDR2 is YFSETQ. This CDR3 has 16 residues. CDR3 nucleotides: TGCGCCAGCAGCTTGGATCGAGCGGGAGGGGATAATGAGCAGTTCTTC. The encoded protein is CASSLDRAGGDNEQFF.

The chain combines TRBV12-3 or TRBV12-4 with TRBJ2-5, with a weak D call TRBD2 (5 bases). This CDR3 has 14 amino acids. V was clipped by 3 bases and J by 5 bases, with 13 bases between them. Here the CDR3 DNA reads TGTGCCAGCAGTTTTTGGACCAAGCGGGAGACCCAGTACTTC. This sequence encodes CASSFWTKRETQYF.

The CDR3 reads CASSLVAIGTGELFF. The CDR3 nucleotides are TGCGCCAGCAGCTTGGTAGCTATCGGCACCGGGGAGCTGTTTTTT. The chain has TRBV5-1 and TRBJ2-2; no definite D call. Germline values: CDR1 SGHRS, CDR2 YFSETQ. Trimming shortened V by 0 bases and J by 4 bases, and 10 bases separated the two germline ends. The CDR3 loop spans 15 amino acids.

The count of this clonotype is one. V gene TRBV7-9 combines with J gene TRBJ2-4; D gene uncertain. In germline, CDR1 is SEHNR, CDR2 FQNEAQ (reference sequence). The CDR3 is 16 residues long. With 4 bases removed from V and 0 bases from J, the gap between germline ends came to 13 bases. Here the CDR3 reads CASSSLKTVAKNIQYF. Here the CDR3 DNA reads TGTGCCAGCAGCTCATTGAAGACGGTAGCCAAAAACATTCAGTACTTC.

This clonotype was recorded a few times. V usage is TRBV5-1 and J usage is TRBJ2-1; 9 bases fit TRBD1. The V and J ends lost 0 bases and 7 bases, in that order; junction bases with no gene match: 8. CDR1 and CDR2 from the germline V gene are SGHRS and YFSETQ. The CDR3 is made up of 16 amino acids. The CDR3 DNA reads TGCGCCAGCAGCTTGGCGGGACAGGGTGTCAGGAATGAGCAGTTCTTC. As protein: CASSLAGQGVRNEQFF.

The chain employs TRBV10-2 and TRBJ2-2; weak D call: TRBD1 (6 bases). Germline-derived CDR1 and CDR2 are WSHSY and SAAADI. The CDR3 is 12 residues long. V shed 6 bases and J shed 4 bases, with 6 bases lying between them. The CDR3: CASRTGTGELFF. The CDR3 coding sequence is TGCGCCAGCAGGACAGGCACCGGGGAGCTGTTTTTT.

The CDR3 nucleotides are TGTGCCAGCAGGCCCGCTACCGACAGGAATTACGAGCAGTACTTC. Protein sequence: CASRPATDRNYEQYF. The chain couples TRBV9 to TRBJ2-7; weak D call: TRBD1 (6 bases). The CDR3 runs to 15 residues. Germline V gene sequence: CDR1 SGDLS, CDR2 YYNGEE. Trimming removed 5 bases from V and 4 bases from J, with 19 bases in between. The full variable domain, with the rest looked up from reference TRBV9 and TRBJ2-7, is DSGVTQTPKHLITATGQRVTLRCSPRSGDLSVYWYQQSLDQGLQFLIQYYNGEERAKGNILERFSAQQFPDLHSELNLSSLELGDSALYFCASRPATDRNYEQYFGPGTRLTVT.

V gene TRBV5-1 combines with J gene TRBJ1-2, with D hard to call. The CDR3 extends over 13 amino acids. V lost 0 bases to trimming and J lost 2 bases, with 5 bases between them. CDR1 SGHRS and CDR2 YFSETQ come from the germline V gene. The chain's CDR3 is CASSLVENYGYTF. DNA of the CDR3: TGCGCCAGCAGCTTGGTAGAGAACTATGGCTACACCTTC.

This sequence joins TRBV20-1 and TRBJ2-7; the D gene is possibly TRBD2 (6 bases). The CDR3 sequence is 14 residues long. V was shortened by 4 bases and J by 4 bases, with 17 bases between the two germline ends. Germline V gives CDR1 DFQATT, CDR2 SNEGSKA (reference sequence). For the CDR3, the DNA is TGCAGTGCTACAGGACTAAGAAGGACTTACGAGCAGTACTTC. The encoded protein is CSATGLRRTYEQYF.

This clonotype was seen a few times. V usage is TRBV20-1 and J usage is TRBJ2-5, with D perhaps TRBD2 (5 bases). CDR1 DFQATT and CDR2 SNEGSKA come from the germline V gene (reference sequence). The V gene lost 5 bases and the J gene lost 5 bases, with 15 bases spanning the gap. The CDR3 spans 13 residues. The CDR3 region is CSAPTLAGETQYF. CDR3 sequence (DNA): TGCAGTGCTCCCACGCTAGCCGGCGAGACCCAGTACTTC.

This clonotype was found a few times. J is TRBJ2-3 and V is TRBV27, with D perhaps given as TRBD1 or TRBD2 (6 bases each). This CDR3 has 18 residues. Germline CDR1 reads MNHEY; CDR2 reads SMNVEV (reference sequence). V shed 5 bases and J shed 0 bases, with 21 bases lying between them. The CDR3 DNA sequence: TGTGCCAGCAGTGATACGTGGGGGGCAGCAACTAGCACAGATACGCAGTATTTT. This translates into CASSDTWGAATSTDTQYF.

The chain has TRBV7-9 and TRBJ2-7; 10 bases agree with TRBD2. This CDR3 comprises 17 residues. The trim removed 5 bases at V and 0 bases at J, leaving 10 bases unmatched. Germline CDR1 SEHNR, CDR2 FQNEAQ (reference sequence). CDR3 in DNA: TGTGCCAGCAGCGCCGCTCACCCTAGCGGGAGCTCCTACGAGCAGTACTTC. Amino acids: CASSAAHPSGSSYEQYF.

The chain has TRBV7-9 and TRBJ1-2, with TRBD1 as a possible D gene (6 bases). Per the germline V gene, CDR1 is SEHNR and CDR2 is FQNEAQ (reference sequence). The CDR3 length is 16 residues. The V gene lost 2 bases and the J gene lost 3 bases, with 16 bases spanning the gap. CDR3 nucleotide sequence: TGTGCCAGCAGCTTATTGCACAGGGCGGTATACTATGGCTACACCTTC. Its protein is CASSLLHRAVYYGYTF.

The chain employs TRBV20-1 and TRBJ2-3; D unclear. Trimming removed 4 bases from V and 7 bases from J, with 12 bases in between. The CDR3 contains 12 residues. Germline V gives CDR1 DFQATT, CDR2 SNEGSKA (reference sequence). CDR3 sequence reads: CSAILFENTQYF. The DNA for the CDR3 is TGCAGTGCTATCCTCTTTGAAAATACGCAGTATTTT.

The rearrangement links TRBV20-1 to TRBJ2-5; TRBD1 matches at 7 bases. J gave up 1 base and V 4 bases, and 9 bases lay outside the gene matches. The germline V gene has CDR1 DFQATT and CDR2 SNEGSKA (reference sequence). The CDR3 sequence is 15 residues long. The CDR3 sequence is CSANHMGQTQETQYF. The CDR3 DNA is TGCAGTGCTAACCATATGGGACAGACCCAAGAGACCCAGTACTTC.

The chain recombines TRBV7-2 with TRBJ2-1, with TRBD2 as a possible D gene (6 bases). Germline V gene lookup returns CDR1 SGHTA and CDR2 FQGNSA. The CDR3 covers 14 residues. Between the trimmed V and J ends, which lost 1 base and 15 bases, there was a span of 19 bases. Here the CDR3 reads CASSLEWEDIGRFF. The DNA of the CDR3 is TGTGCCAGCAGCTTAGAATGGGAGGACATTGGACGGTTCTTC.

The rearrangement joins TRBV15 to TRBJ1-1; D not certain. From germline, CDR1 is LNHNV and CDR2 YYDKDF (reference sequence). V was cut by 1 base and J by 0 bases, with 12 bases left in between. The CDR3 covers 16 residues. The CDR3 DNA reads TGTGCCACCAGCAGAGCTCTGGTAGGGCTGAACACTGAAGCTTTCTTT. As protein: CATSRALVGLNTEAFF. Together with reference TRBV15 and TRBJ1-1, the CDR3 gives the full variable domain: DAMVIQNPRYQVTQFGKPVTLSCSQTLNHNVMYWYQQKSSQAPKLLFHYYDKDFNNEADTPDNFQSRRPNTSFCFLDIRSPGLGDTAMYLCATSRALVGLNTEAFFGQGTRLTVV.

This sequence joins TRBV20-1 and TRBJ2-1; possible D gene TRBD2, 5 bases. In germline, CDR1 is DFQATT, CDR2 SNEGSKA (reference sequence). With 2 bases removed from V and 9 bases from J, the gap between germline ends came to 23 bases. The CDR3 is 16 amino acids. This CDR3 reads CSARPLTSFREGEQFF. For the CDR3, the DNA is TGCAGTGCTAGACCCCTTACGTCGTTTCGAGAGGGTGAGCAGTTCTTC.